The 7 T cell receptor beta chains listed next were all sequenced from one sample in a study of blood T cell repertoires in COVID-19. Profiled with immunoSEQ multiplex PCR; TCRdb holds only in-frame clones, not every one. The sample shows around 110,000 clones, 71% of them seen only once. Source material: peripheral blood. The receptors come from a human donor with acute or convalescent COVID-19. The donor label of this sample is uncertain.

V gene TRBV27 combines with J gene TRBJ2-7; TRBD2 aligns across 8 bases. The V and J ends lost 6 bases and 0 bases, in that order; junction bases with no gene match: 10. CDR1 and CDR2 (germline): MNHEY, SMNVEV (reference sequence). The CDR3 sequence is 16 residues long. This chain's CDR3 is CASSRSGGLSSYEQYF. CDR3 DNA: TGTGCCAGCAGCAGAAGCGGGGGCCTTAGCTCCTACGAGCAGTACTTC.

This clone was recorded many times. The chain employs TRBV24-1 and TRBJ2-1, with 11 bases identical to TRBD2. The V segment lost 4 bases and the J segment 10 bases; nucleotides outside the gene matches: 5. CDR3 length equals 14 residues. The germline V gene encodes CDR1 KGHDR and CDR2 SFDVKD. This CDR3 reads CATSDWTSGREQFF. CDR3 DNA: TGTGCCACCAGTGACTGGACTAGCGGGCGAGAGCAGTTCTTC.

The rearrangement joins TRBV9 to TRBJ2-2; 8 bases are shared with TRBD2. Germline assignment: CDR1 SGDLS and CDR2 YYNGEE. CDR3 length equals 16 residues. V shed 0 bases, J shed 6 bases, and the junction held 7 bases outside the gene matches. The CDR3 region has the DNA TGTGCCAGCAGCGTAGCGCCAGCGGGGGAGGCCGGGGAGCTGTTTTTT. This translates into CASSVAPAGEAGELFF.

V and J are TRBV29-1 and TRBJ2-5; 9 nucleotides line up with TRBD1. The CDR3 covers 12 residues. J gave up 5 bases and V 2 bases, and 0 bases lay outside the gene matches. Germline V CDR1 and CDR2: SQVTM, ANQGSEA. CDR3 bases: TGCAGCGTTGAAACAGGGGGCGAGACCCAGTACTTC. The encoded protein is CSVETGGETQYF. The complete variable domain, with remaining parts taken from reference TRBV29-1 and TRBJ2-5, reads SAVISQKPSRDICQRGTSLTIQCQVDSQVTMMFWYRQQPGQSLTLIATANQGSEATYESGFVIDKFPISRPNLTFSTLTVSNMSPEDSSIYLCSVETGGETQYFGPGTRLLVL.

In its sample, this clone was seen a few times. This chain uses TRBV12-3 or TRBV12-4 with TRBJ1-6; possible D gene TRBD1, 5 bases. V was cut by 5 bases and J by 12 bases, with 11 bases left in between. The CDR3 runs 12 residues. As DNA, the CDR3 is TGTGCCAGCAGTACCCAGGGAGGACCCCTCCACTTT. Its translation is CASSTQGGPLHF.

The table lists this clone with a count of one. The chain is built from TRBV6-5 and TRBJ1-2; the match to TRBD1 covers 8 bases. Losses at the gene ends were 0 bases for V and 8 bases for J; bases not matched to a gene: 8. The germline V gene encodes CDR1 MNHEY and CDR2 SVGAGI. The CDR3 is made up of 15 amino acids. Here the CDR3 reads CASSYSWAGDRGYTF. The CDR3 nucleotides read TGTGCCAGCAGTTACTCATGGGCAGGGGACAGGGGCTACACCTTC.

This rearrangement joins TRBV24-1 to TRBJ1-4, with 7 bases that match TRBD1. Germline V gives CDR1 KGHDR, CDR2 SFDVKD. The length of the CDR3 is 13 residues. Trimming at V came to 9 bases and at J to 7 bases, leaving 7 bases not matched to a gene. CDR3 region: CATAETGREKLFF. Here the CDR3 DNA reads TGTGCCACCGCCGAGACAGGGCGTGAAAAACTGTTTTTT.